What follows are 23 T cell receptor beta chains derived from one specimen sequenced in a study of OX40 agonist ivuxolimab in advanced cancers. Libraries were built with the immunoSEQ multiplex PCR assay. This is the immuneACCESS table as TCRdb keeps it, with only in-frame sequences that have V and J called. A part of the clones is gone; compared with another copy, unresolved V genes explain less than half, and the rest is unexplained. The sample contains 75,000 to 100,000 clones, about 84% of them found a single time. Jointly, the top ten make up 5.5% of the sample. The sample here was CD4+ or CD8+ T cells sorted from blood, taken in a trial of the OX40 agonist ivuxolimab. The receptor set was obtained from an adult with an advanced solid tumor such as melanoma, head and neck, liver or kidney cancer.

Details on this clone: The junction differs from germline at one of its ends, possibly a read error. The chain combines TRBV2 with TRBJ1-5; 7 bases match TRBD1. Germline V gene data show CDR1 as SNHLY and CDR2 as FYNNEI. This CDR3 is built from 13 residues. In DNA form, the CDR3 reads TGTGCCAGCAGTGAAGCAGCTGGGGAGGGGGCAGATTTT. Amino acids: CASSEAAGEGADF.

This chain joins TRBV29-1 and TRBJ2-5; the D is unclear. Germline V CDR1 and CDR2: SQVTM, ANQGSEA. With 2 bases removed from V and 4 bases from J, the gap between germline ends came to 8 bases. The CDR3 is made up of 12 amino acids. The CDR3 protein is CSVEPSAETQYF. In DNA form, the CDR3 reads TGCAGCGTTGAACCCAGCGCAGAGACCCAGTACTTC.

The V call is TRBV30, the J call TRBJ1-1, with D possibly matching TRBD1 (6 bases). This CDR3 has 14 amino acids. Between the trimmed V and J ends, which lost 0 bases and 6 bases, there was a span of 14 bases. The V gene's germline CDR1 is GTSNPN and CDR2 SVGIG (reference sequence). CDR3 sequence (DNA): TGTGCCTGGAGTGTATCTGGGGGCCGGTCTGAAGCTTTCTTT. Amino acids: CAWSVSGGRSEAFF.

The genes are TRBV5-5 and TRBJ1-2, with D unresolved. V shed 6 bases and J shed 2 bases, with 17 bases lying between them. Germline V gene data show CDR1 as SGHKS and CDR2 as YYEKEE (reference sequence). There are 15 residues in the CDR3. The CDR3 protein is CASNTRRQINYGYTF. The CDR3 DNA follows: TGTGCCAGCAACACAAGACGGCAGATAAACTATGGCTACACCTTC.

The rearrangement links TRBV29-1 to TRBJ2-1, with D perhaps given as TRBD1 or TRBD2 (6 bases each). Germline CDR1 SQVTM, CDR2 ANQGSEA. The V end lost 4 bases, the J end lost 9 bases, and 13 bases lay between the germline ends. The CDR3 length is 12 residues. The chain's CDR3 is CSVGWGAGEQFF. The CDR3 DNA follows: TGCAGCGTTGGGTGGGGGGCTGGTGAGCAGTTCTTC.

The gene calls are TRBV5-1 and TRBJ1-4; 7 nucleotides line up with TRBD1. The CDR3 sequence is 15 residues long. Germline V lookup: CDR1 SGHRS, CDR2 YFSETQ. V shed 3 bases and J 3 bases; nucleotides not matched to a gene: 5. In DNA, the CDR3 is TGCGCCAGCAGCTCACAGGGGACGGCTAATGAAAAACTGTTTTTT. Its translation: CASSSQGTANEKLFF.

In nucleotides, the CDR3 is TGTGCCAGCAGTCCTAGCGGGGGAGAGCAGTTCTTC. Its protein product is CASSPSGGEQFF. The J gene is TRBJ2-1, the V gene TRBV9; TRBD2 matches 10 bases. V shed 5 bases and J 10 bases; nucleotides not matched to a gene: 3. Per the germline V gene, CDR1 is SGDLS and CDR2 is YYNGEE. The CDR3 has 12 amino acids.

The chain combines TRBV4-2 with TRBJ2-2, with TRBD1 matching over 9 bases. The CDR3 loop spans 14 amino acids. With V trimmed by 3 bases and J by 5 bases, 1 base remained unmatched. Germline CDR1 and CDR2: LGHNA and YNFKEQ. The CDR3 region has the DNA TGTGCCAGCAGCCAGGGGACAGGGACCGGGGAGCTGTTTTTT. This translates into CASSQGTGTGELFF.

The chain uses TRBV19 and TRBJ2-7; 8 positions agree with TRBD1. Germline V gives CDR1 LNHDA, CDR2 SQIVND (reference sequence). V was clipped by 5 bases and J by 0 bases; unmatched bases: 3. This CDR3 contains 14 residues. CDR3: CASSPGQASYEQYF. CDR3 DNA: TGTGCCAGTAGTCCGGGACAGGCCTCCTACGAGCAGTACTTC.

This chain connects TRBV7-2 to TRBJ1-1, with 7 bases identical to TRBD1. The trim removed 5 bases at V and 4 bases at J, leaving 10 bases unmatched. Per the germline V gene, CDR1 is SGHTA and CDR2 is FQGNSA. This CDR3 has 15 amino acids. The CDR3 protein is CASSPHSGGSTEAFF. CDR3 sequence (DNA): TGTGCCAGCAGCCCACATTCAGGGGGTAGCACTGAAGCTTTCTTT. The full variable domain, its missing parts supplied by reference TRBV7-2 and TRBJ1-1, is GAGVSQSPSNKVTEKGKDVELRCDPISGHTALYWYRQSLGQGLEFLIYFQGNSAPDKSGLPSDRFSAERTGGSVSTLTIQRTQQEDSAVYLCASSPHSGGSTEAFFGQGTRLTVV.

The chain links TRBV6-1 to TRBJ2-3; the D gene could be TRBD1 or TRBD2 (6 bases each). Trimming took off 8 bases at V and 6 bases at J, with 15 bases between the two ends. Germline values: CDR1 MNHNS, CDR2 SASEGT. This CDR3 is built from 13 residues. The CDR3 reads CASGPRGGDTQYF. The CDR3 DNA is TGTGCCAGCGGACCCAGGGGAGGCGATACGCAGTATTTT.

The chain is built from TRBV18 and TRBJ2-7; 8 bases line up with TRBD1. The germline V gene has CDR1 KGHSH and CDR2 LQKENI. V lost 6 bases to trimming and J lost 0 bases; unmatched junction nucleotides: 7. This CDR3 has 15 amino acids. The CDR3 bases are TGTGCCAGCTCCAGAGACAGGGGTAGCTCCTACGAGCAGTACTTC. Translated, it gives CASSRDRGSSYEQYF.

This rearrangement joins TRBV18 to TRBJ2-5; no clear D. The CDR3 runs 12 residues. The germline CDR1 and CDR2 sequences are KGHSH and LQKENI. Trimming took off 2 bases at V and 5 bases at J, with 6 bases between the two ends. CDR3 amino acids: CASSPSSETQYF. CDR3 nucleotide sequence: TGTGCCAGCTCACCATCAAGCGAGACCCAGTACTTC.

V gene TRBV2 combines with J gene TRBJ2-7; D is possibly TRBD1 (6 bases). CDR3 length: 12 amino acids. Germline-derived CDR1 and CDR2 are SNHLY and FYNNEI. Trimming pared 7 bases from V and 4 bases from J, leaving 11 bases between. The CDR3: CASNPGAYEQYF. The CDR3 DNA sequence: TGTGCCAGCAACCCAGGGGCGTACGAGCAGTACTTC.

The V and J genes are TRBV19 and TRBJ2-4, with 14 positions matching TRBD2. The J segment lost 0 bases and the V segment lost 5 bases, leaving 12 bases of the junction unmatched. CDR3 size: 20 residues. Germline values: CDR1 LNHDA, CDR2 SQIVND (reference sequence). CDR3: CASSPRTSGGYRLAKNIQYF. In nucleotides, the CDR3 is TGTGCCAGTAGTCCTCGGACTAGCGGGGGGTACCGTCTAGCCAAAAACATTCAGTACTTC.

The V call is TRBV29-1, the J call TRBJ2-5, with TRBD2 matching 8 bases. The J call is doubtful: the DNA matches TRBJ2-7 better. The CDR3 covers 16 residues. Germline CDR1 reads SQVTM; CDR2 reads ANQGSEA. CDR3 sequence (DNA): TGCAGCGTTGAGGGGATTAGCGGGGCCATCGCCTACGAGCAGTACTTC. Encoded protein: CSVEGISGAIAYEQYF.

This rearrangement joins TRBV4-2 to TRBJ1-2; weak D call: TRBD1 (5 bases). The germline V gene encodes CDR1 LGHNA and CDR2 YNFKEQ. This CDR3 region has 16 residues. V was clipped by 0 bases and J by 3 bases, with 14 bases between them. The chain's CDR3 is CASSQEGRQGDYGYTF. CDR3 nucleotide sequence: TGTGCCAGCAGCCAAGAGGGGCGCCAAGGGGACTATGGCTACACCTTC.

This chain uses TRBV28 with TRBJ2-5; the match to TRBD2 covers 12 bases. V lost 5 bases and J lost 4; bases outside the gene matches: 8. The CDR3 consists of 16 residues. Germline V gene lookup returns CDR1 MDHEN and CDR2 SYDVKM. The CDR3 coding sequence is TGTGCCAGCAGTCCGACTAGCGGGAGCGGGTCAGAGACCCAGTACTTC. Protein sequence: CASSPTSGSGSETQYF. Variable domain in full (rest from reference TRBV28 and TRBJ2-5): DVKVTQSSRYLVKRTGEKVFLECVQDMDHENMFWYRQDPGLGLRLIYFSYDVKMKEKGDIPEGYSVSREKKERFSLILESASTNQTSMYLCASSPTSGSGSETQYFGPGTRLLVL.

CDR3 bases: TGTGCCTGGAGCCGTCGGGGACAGGGTATCGGCGAGCAGTACTTC. Its protein is CAWSRRGQGIGEQYF. J is TRBJ2-7 and V is TRBV30; 9 bases are shared with TRBD1. The germline V gene has CDR1 GTSNPN and CDR2 SVGIG (reference sequence). The V segment lost 3 bases and the J segment 6 bases; nucleotides outside the gene matches: 12. This CDR3 contains 15 residues.

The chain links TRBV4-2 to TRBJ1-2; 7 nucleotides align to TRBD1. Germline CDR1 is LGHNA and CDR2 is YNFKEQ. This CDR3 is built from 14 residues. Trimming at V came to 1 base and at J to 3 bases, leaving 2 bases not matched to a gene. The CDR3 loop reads CASSQGGQDYGYTF. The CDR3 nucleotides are TGTGCCAGCAGCCAAGGTGGACAGGACTATGGCTACACCTTC.

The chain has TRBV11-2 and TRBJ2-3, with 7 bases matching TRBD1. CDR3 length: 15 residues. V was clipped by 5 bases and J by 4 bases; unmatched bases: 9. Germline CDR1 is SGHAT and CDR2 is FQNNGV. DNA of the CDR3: TGTGCCAGCAGCGGGACGACAGGGTTGTCAGATACGCAGTATTTT. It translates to CASSGTTGLSDTQYF. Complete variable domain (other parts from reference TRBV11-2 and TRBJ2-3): EAGVAQSPRYKIIEKRQSVAFWCNPISGHATLYWYQQILGQGPKLLIQFQNNGVVDDSQLPKDRFSAERLKGVDSTLKIQPAKLEDSAVYLCASSGTTGLSDTQYFGPGTRLTVL.

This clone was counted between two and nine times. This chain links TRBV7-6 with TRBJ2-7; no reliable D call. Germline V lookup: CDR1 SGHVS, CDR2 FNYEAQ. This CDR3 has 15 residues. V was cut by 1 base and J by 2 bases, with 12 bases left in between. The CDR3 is CASSLVADLTYEQYF. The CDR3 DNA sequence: TGTGCCAGCAGCTTAGTCGCGGACCTAACCTACGAGCAGTACTTC.

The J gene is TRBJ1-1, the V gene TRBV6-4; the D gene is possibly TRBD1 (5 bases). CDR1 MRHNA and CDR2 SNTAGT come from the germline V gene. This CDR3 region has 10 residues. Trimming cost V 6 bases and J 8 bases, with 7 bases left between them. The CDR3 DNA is TGTGCCAGCAGCGGGGCCGAAGCTTTCTTT. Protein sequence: CASSGAEAFF.